A single sample gave rise to the 16 T cell receptor gamma chains below, sequenced in a study of gamma-delta T cells after stem cell transplantation. TCRdb reapplied CATT to the RT-PCR reads. The sample holds thousands of gamma-chain clones, around 5.1% seen once. What was sequenced was gamma-delta T cells. The receptors were gathered from a human donor. It is not recorded whose cells these are; they may come from a transplant donor.

This clone was counted a few times. The sample contains more than one DNA sequence encoding this CDR3. V gene TRGV9 combines with J gene TRGJP. CDR3 length equals 16 residues. J gave up 7 bases and V 2 bases, and 5 bases lay outside the gene matches. Looked up from germline, CDR1 is GITISATS and CDR2 is ISYDGTV (reference sequence). The CDR3 bases are TGTGCCTTGTGGGAGGCGGGTGAGTTGGGCAAAAAAATCAAGGTATTT. This codes for CALWEAGELGKKIKVF.

This clone was detected only a few times. The rearrangement links TRGV9 to TRGJP. V shed 3 bases and J 3 bases; nucleotides not matched to a gene: 5. This CDR3 contains 17 residues. From germline, CDR1 is GITISATS and CDR2 ISYDGTV (reference sequence). CDR3 loop: CALWETVQELGKKIKVF. The DNA for the CDR3 is TGTGCCTTGTGGGAGACGGTGCAAGAGTTGGGCAAAAAAATCAAGGTATTT.

This clone is medium-sized. Additional DNA sequences in this sample encode the identical CDR3. The chain employs TRGV2 and TRGJ1 or TRGJ2. Losses at the gene ends were 1 base for V and 5 bases for J; bases not matched to a gene: 5. The CDR3 length is 13 residues. Germline V gene sequence: CDR1 EGSNGY, CDR2 YDSYNSKV. In DNA form, the CDR3 reads TGTGCCACCTGGGACGGCCCGGATTATAAGAAACTCTTT. This sequence encodes CATWDGPDYKKLF.

This clone is medium-sized (0.01 to 0.1%) by share. This sequence may be a read error, since a much larger clone differs from it by one base. The chain has TRGV3 and TRGJ1 or TRGJ2. This CDR3 has 13 amino acids. Looked up from germline, CDR1 is VTNTFY and CDR2 is YDVSTARD (reference sequence). The ends lost 0 bases at V and 5 bases at J; junction bases unmatched: 4. The CDR3 sequence: CATWDRQDYKKLF. Written as DNA, the CDR3 is TGTGCCACCTGGGACAGGCAAGATTATAAGAAACTCTTT.

As for this clone: One base away lies a much larger clone, so this may be a sequencing read error. In the same sample, other DNA sequences code for this CDR3. J is TRGJP and V is TRGV9. V trimming: 0 bases; J trimming: 6 bases; junction bases outside the gene matches: 8. Germline V gives CDR1 GITISATS, CDR2 ISYDGTV (reference sequence). CDR3 size: 18 residues. CDR3 coding DNA: TGTGCCTTGTGGGAGGTGCAGCGGGGAGAGTTGGGCAAAAAAATCAAGGTATTT. This codes for CALWEVQRGELGKKIKVF.

On this clone: A far larger clone differs by one base, so this is likely a read error. The chain carries TRGV8 and TRGJP2. Per the germline V gene, CDR1 is VENAVY and CDR2 is YDSYNSRV. The CDR3 loop spans 15 amino acids. V was clipped by 9 bases and J by 3 bases; unmatched bases: 13. CDR3 amino acids: CATRANGGSDWIKTF. The CDR3 DNA follows: TGTGCCACCCGGGCGAATGGAGGTAGTGATTGGATCAAGACGTTT.

Regarding this clone: TCRdb's protein for this DNA is that of a much larger clone and differs from the translation at residue 10, likely a read error; the protein shown is the DNA translation. The DNA of the CDR3 is TGTGCCACCTGGGACGGGCCAGGTTATGAGAAACTCTTT. This sequence encodes CATWDGPGYEKLF. The V call is TRGV2, the J call TRGJ1 or TRGJ2. The CDR3 is 13 amino acids. The germline gives CDR1 EGSNGY, CDR2 YDSYNSKV.

This clone occurred a few times. This chain links TRGV8 with TRGJP2. Germline CDR1 VENAVY, CDR2 YDSYNSRV. The CDR3 loop spans 16 amino acids. V gave up 3 bases and J gave up 0 bases; unmatched junction bases: 7. The CDR3 bases are TGTGCCACCTGGGATTACTGGTATAGTAGTGATTGGATCAAGACGTTT. Translation gives CATWDYWYSSDWIKTF.

This clone came up a few times. This rearrangement joins TRGV9 to TRGJP. The CDR3 loop spans 17 amino acids. With V trimmed by 0 bases and J by 7 bases, 6 bases remained unmatched. The germline gives CDR1 GITISATS, CDR2 ISYDGTV (reference sequence). As DNA, the CDR3 is TGTGCCTTGTGGGAGGTGCTACGGGAGTTGGGCAAAAAAATCAAGGTATTT. As protein: CALWEVLRELGKKIKVF.

In the case of this clone: A read error may be the cause here, since a much bigger clone is one base away. CDR3 loop: CALWDTEVSYKKLF. The CDR3 DNA reads TGTGCCTTGTGGGACACCGAGGTATCATATAAGAAACTCTTT. V is TRGV9 and J is TRGJ1 or TRGJ2. Losses at the gene ends were 4 bases for V and 7 bases for J; bases not matched to a gene: 13. CDR3 length: 14 amino acids. Germline lookup yields CDR1 GITISATS and CDR2 ISYDGTV (reference sequence).

By sample share, this clone is medium-sized. The chain is built from TRGV9 and TRGJ1 or TRGJ2. From germline, CDR1 is GITISATS and CDR2 ISYDGTV (reference sequence). There are 14 residues in the CDR3. V lost 2 bases and J lost 0; bases outside the gene matches: 4. The chain's CDR3 is CALWEGLNYYKKLF. CDR3 DNA: TGTGCCTTGTGGGAGGGATTGAATTATTATAAGAAACTCTTT.

Remarks on this clone: The protein TCRdb lists belongs to a much larger clone and differs from this DNA's translation at residue 5, which points to a read error; the protein shown is made from the DNA. The chain joins TRGV9 to TRGJ1 or TRGJ2. The CDR3 length is 13 residues. V shed 4 bases and J 0 bases; nucleotides not matched to a gene: 3. Germline V CDR1 and CDR2: GITISATS, ISYDGTV (reference sequence). CDR3 loop: CALWDQNYYKKLF. CDR3 nucleotide sequence: TGTGCCTTGTGGGATCAGAATTATTATAAGAAACTCTTT.

By frequency in the sample, this clone is medium-sized. The J gene is TRGJ1 or TRGJ2, the V gene TRGV9. The V segment lost 0 bases and the J segment 15 bases; nucleotides outside the gene matches: 5. Germline assignment: CDR1 GITISATS and CDR2 ISYDGTV (reference sequence). The CDR3 has 10 residues. The CDR3 DNA sequence: TGTGCCTTGTGGGAGGTGCATTTACTCTTT. This gives the protein CALWEVHLLF.

Points on this clone: A far larger clone is only one base removed, so a read error is likely. Other DNA sequences from this sample encode an identical CDR3 as well. The chain combines TRGV3 with TRGJ1 or TRGJ2. There are 9 residues in the CDR3. Germline V gene sequence: CDR1 VTNTFY, CDR2 YDVSTARD (reference sequence). CDR3 protein: CATLTKKLF. The CDR3 DNA reads TGTGCCACCTTAACGAAGAAGCTCTTT.

This clone has more than one count but fewer than ten. The chain links TRGV9 to TRGJ1 or TRGJ2. The germline V gene has CDR1 GITISATS and CDR2 ISYDGTV (reference sequence). V lost 0 bases and J lost 3; bases outside the gene matches: 8. This CDR3 region has 15 residues. CDR3 sequence (DNA): TGTGCCTTGTGGGAGGTGTCCCAATTTTATTATAAGAAACTCTTT. Encoded protein: CALWEVSQFYYKKLF.

Relative to its sample, this clone is medium-sized. The chain uses TRGV4 and TRGJ1 or TRGJ2. After removal of 6 bases from V and 3 bases from J, the junction contained 5 bases not matched to a gene. The CDR3 covers 12 residues. Germline values: CDR1 EGSTGY, CDR2 YDSYTSSV. Here the CDR3 DNA reads TGTGCCACCTGGAAAATTTATTATAAGAAACTCTTT. Translation: CATWKIYYKKLF.